These 32 T cell receptor beta chains came from one sample sequenced in a study of blood T cell repertoires in COVID-19. TCRdb's copy holds only in-frame clones and misses some; the assay was immunoSEQ multiplex PCR. The sample has around 250,000 clones; around 81% are singletons. Sequencing was carried out using peripheral blood. The receptors stem from a young man who had recovered from COVID-19.

The V call is TRBV5-1, the J call TRBJ2-1, with 7 bases lining up with TRBD2. This CDR3 region has 12 residues. Germline lookup yields CDR1 SGHRS and CDR2 YFSETQ. V lost 0 bases to trimming and J lost 10 bases; unmatched junction nucleotides: 1. CDR3 in DNA: TGCGCCAGCAGCTTGGAGCGGGGCGAGCAGTTCTTC. Translation: CASSLERGEQFF.

CDR3: CSVGTPRYTEAFF. The CDR3 nucleotides read TGCAGCGTTGGGACACCCAGGTACACTGAAGCTTTCTTT. V gene TRBV29-1 combines with J gene TRBJ1-1, with D tentatively TRBD1 (5 bases). This CDR3 comprises 13 residues. The V gene's germline CDR1 is SQVTM and CDR2 ANQGSEA. V was trimmed by 4 bases and J by 3 bases, leaving 12 bases between them.

J is TRBJ2-1 and V is TRBV29-1, with D uncertain. From germline, CDR1 is SQVTM and CDR2 ANQGSEA. V shed 0 bases and J shed 4 bases, with 10 bases lying between them. The CDR3 extends over 14 amino acids. The DNA of the CDR3 is TGCAGCGTTGAAGATCCCCGAGGTTACAATGAGCAGTTCTTC. It encodes CSVEDPRGYNEQFF.

This sequence joins TRBV5-1 and TRBJ1-6; D gene uncertain. V was shortened by 4 bases and J by 7 bases, with 12 bases between the two germline ends. CDR1 and CDR2 (germline): SGHRS, YFSETQ. The CDR3 covers 14 residues. For the CDR3, the DNA is TGCGCCAGCAGCCCCGGGTTTGAAAATTCACCCCTCCACTTT. This gives the protein CASSPGFENSPLHF.

This clone was seen just once. The chain recombines TRBV6-5 with TRBJ1-1; 8 bases line up with TRBD1. CDR3 length: 13 residues. Germline V CDR1 and CDR2: MNHEY, SVGAGI. After removal of 6 bases from V and 3 bases from J, the junction contained 3 bases not matched to a gene. Here the CDR3 DNA reads TGTGCCAGCAGGGGACAGGAATACACTGAAGCTTTCTTT. This codes for CASRGQEYTEAFF.

This clone was seen repeatedly, ten times or more. This chain joins TRBV24-1 and TRBJ2-3; TRBD2 aligns across 9 bases. CDR3 size: 19 residues. Germline values: CDR1 KGHDR, CDR2 SFDVKD. Trimming took 2 bases from V and 0 from J; bases not matched to a gene: 11. The CDR3 protein is CATSDYGLAGKTSTDTQYF. CDR3 DNA sequence: TGTGCCACCAGTGATTACGGTCTAGCGGGGAAAACTAGCACAGATACGCAGTATTTT.

The genes are TRBV6-1 and TRBJ1-6; D perhaps matches TRBD1 (6 bases). Germline V gene lookup returns CDR1 MNHNS and CDR2 SASEGT. The CDR3 contains 15 residues. V was pared by 5 bases and J by 6 bases, with 14 bases between. CDR3 region: CASSPTTGSNSPLHF. In nucleotides, the CDR3 is TGTGCCAGCAGTCCCACGACAGGTTCTAATTCACCCCTCCACTTT.

The V gene is TRBV7-9, the J gene TRBJ1-2; D not certain. CDR3 length: 15 amino acids. Looked up from germline, CDR1 is SEHNR and CDR2 is FQNEAQ (reference sequence). V gave up 1 base and J gave up 4 bases, with 13 bases separating them. The CDR3 region is CASSLGAADIYGYTF. Written as DNA, the CDR3 is TGTGCCAGCAGCTTAGGTGCGGCGGATATCTATGGCTACACCTTC.

The chain joins TRBV10-2 to TRBJ1-6; the D is unclear. Per the germline V gene, CDR1 is WSHSY and CDR2 is SAAADI. CDR3 length: 15 residues. V shed 4 bases and J shed 9 bases, with 16 bases lying between them. The CDR3 sequence: CASSVARSLGSPLHF. The DNA of the CDR3 is TGCGCCAGCAGTGTCGCACGGAGCCTTGGTTCACCCCTCCACTTT.

The rearrangement uses TRBV6-5 and TRBJ1-2; D perhaps matches TRBD1 (6 bases). This CDR3 is built from 14 residues. V lost 0 bases and J lost 5, with 10 bases in between. CDR1 and CDR2 (germline): MNHEY, SVGAGI. The CDR3 DNA reads TGTGCCAGCAGTTACTCAACAGGGAATTATGGCTACACCTTC. Translated: CASSYSTGNYGYTF.

V usage is TRBV5-1 and J usage is TRBJ2-7; 7 bases are shared with TRBD2. The J segment lost 0 bases and the V segment lost 0 bases, leaving 3 bases of the junction unmatched. The CDR3 has 15 amino acids. CDR1 is SGHRS, CDR2 YFSETQ, per germline. This CDR3 is CASSLGRGSSYEQYF. CDR3 nucleotides: TGCGCCAGCAGCTTGGGGCGGGGGAGCTCCTACGAGCAGTACTTC.

This clone was picked up one time. V is TRBV5-1 and J is TRBJ1-4, with 9 nucleotides matching TRBD1. J gave up 7 bases and V 4 bases, and 8 bases lay outside the gene matches. The CDR3 covers 15 residues. Germline V gives CDR1 SGHRS, CDR2 YFSETQ. The CDR3 DNA follows: TGCGCCAGCAGCCCGACAGGGGACAGGGTTGAAAAACTGTTTTTT. The encoded protein is CASSPTGDRVEKLFF.

This chain connects TRBV9 to TRBJ1-2; 10 nucleotides match TRBD1. Per germline, CDR1 SGDLS and CDR2 YYNGEE. The ends lost 3 bases at V and 8 bases at J; junction bases unmatched: 13. The CDR3 has 16 residues. The CDR3: CASSARPGQGMFGYTF. CDR3 nucleotides: TGTGCCAGCAGCGCCCGCCCGGGACAGGGGATGTTCGGCTACACCTTC.

The chain couples TRBV3-1 (or the pseudogene TRBV3-2) to TRBJ1-5; perhaps TRBD1 as D (5 bases). V was trimmed by 1 base and J by 4 bases, leaving 8 bases between them. The germline CDR1 and CDR2 sequences are LGHDT and YNNKEL (reference sequence). CDR3 length equals 14 residues. CDR3 nucleotide sequence: TGTGCCAGCAGCCAAGGGACATTTAATCAGCCCCAGCATTTT. Amino acid sequence: CASSQGTFNQPQHF.

The chain joins TRBV4-1 to TRBJ2-7, with D perhaps TRBD2 (5 bases). With 2 bases removed from V and 2 bases from J, the gap between germline ends came to 10 bases. The germline V gene encodes CDR1 MGHRA and CDR2 YSYEKL. CDR3 length: 14 residues. CDR3 loop: CASSQFPGTYEQYV. The CDR3 DNA reads as TGCGCCAGCAGCCAATTTCCCGGGACCTACGAGCAGTACGTC.

This CDR3 reads CASSEDRGYNEQFF. The CDR3 DNA follows: TGTGCCAGCAGCGAGGACAGGGGCTACAATGAGCAGTTCTTC. V is TRBV9 and J is TRBJ2-1; 9 bases agree with TRBD1. Germline V CDR1 and CDR2: SGDLS, YYNGEE. The ends lost 3 bases at V and 3 bases at J; junction bases unmatched: 1. There are 14 residues in the CDR3.

The chain joins TRBV2 to TRBJ1-2; D is perhaps TRBD1 (5 bases). From germline, CDR1 is SNHLY and CDR2 FYNNEI. Trimming cost V 9 bases and J 3 bases, with 8 bases left between them. The CDR3 extends over 11 amino acids. CDR3 amino acids: CASDSDYGYTF. Here the CDR3 DNA reads TGTGCCAGTGACAGTGACTATGGCTACACCTTC.

V usage is TRBV7-9 and J usage is TRBJ1-5; TRBD1 matches 9 bases. V gave up 5 bases and J gave up 4 bases; unmatched junction bases: 6. Germline V gene sequence: CDR1 SEHNR, CDR2 FQNEAQ (reference sequence). This CDR3 spans 15 amino acids. The CDR3 loop reads CASSPPGTGNQPQHF. CDR3 nucleotides: TGTGCCAGCAGCCCCCCCGGGACAGGGAATCAGCCCCAGCATTTT.

The chain employs TRBV2 and TRBJ1-1, with D unclear. CDR1 SNHLY and CDR2 FYNNEI come from the germline V gene. V was shortened by 8 bases and J by 1 base, with 14 bases between the two germline ends. The CDR3 is 14 residues long. CDR3 residues: CASRGGSWNTEAFF. For the CDR3, the DNA is TGTGCCAGCCGGGGAGGTTCGTGGAACACTGAAGCTTTCTTT.

This rearrangement joins TRBV2 to TRBJ1-6; 9 positions agree with TRBD1. The CDR3 has 15 residues. V shed 4 bases, J shed 8 bases, and the junction held 6 bases outside the gene matches. From germline, CDR1 is SNHLY and CDR2 FYNNEI. The CDR3 loop is CASSALGQGDSPLHF. The CDR3, as DNA: TGTGCCAGCAGTGCATTGGGACAGGGAGATTCACCCCTCCACTTT. Full variable domain (outside the CDR3, taken from reference TRBV2 and TRBJ1-6): EPEVTQTPSHQVTQMGQEVILRCVPISNHLYFYWYRQILGQKVEFLVSFYNNEISEKSEIFDDQFSVERPDGSNFTLKIRSTKLEDSAMYFCASSALGQGDSPLHFGNGTRLTVT.

The table lists this clone with a few counts. This chain links TRBV5-6 with TRBJ1-2, with D uncertain. CDR1 SGHDT and CDR2 YYEEEE come from the germline V gene. V dropped 0 bases and J dropped 5 bases, with 8 bases sitting between them. The CDR3 covers 13 residues. The CDR3 DNA sequence: TGTGCCAGCAGCTTGGAAGTGGCTTATGGCTACACCTTC. It codes for CASSLEVAYGYTF.

This chain links TRBV9 with TRBJ2-5; maybe TRBD2 (6 bases). The V end lost 3 bases, the J end lost 1 base, and 13 bases lay between the germline ends. Germline assignment: CDR1 SGDLS and CDR2 YYNGEE. The CDR3 covers 15 residues. CDR3: CASSAGTGGQETQYF. As DNA, the CDR3 is TGTGCCAGCAGCGCAGGGACTGGGGGCCAAGAGACCCAGTACTTC.

Regarding this clone: Within the sample, other DNA sequences also encode this same CDR3. This rearrangement joins TRBV28 to TRBJ1-2; D is undetermined. This CDR3 has 11 residues. The ends were cut back, 4 bases at V and 4 bases at J, with 4 bases in the middle. Germline V gene sequence: CDR1 MDHEN, CDR2 SYDVKM. The CDR3 loop is CASSSSYGYTF. Written as DNA, the CDR3 is TGTGCCAGCAGTTCCTCCTATGGCTACACCTTC.

This chain connects TRBV28 to TRBJ1-1; tentative D call: TRBD1 (5 bases). The CDR3 is 14 residues long. Germline V CDR1 and CDR2: MDHEN, SYDVKM. Trimming left V 3 bases short and J 11 bases short, with 19 bases between. In DNA, the CDR3 is TGTGCCAGCAGTTTCGGACCGGGGACTGGTTGGGCTTTCTTT. Its translation is CASSFGPGTGWAFF. Complete variable domain (other parts from reference TRBV28 and TRBJ1-1): DVKVTQSSRYLVKRTGEKVFLECVQDMDHENMFWYRQDPGLGLRLIYFSYDVKMKEKGDIPEGYSVSREKKERFSLILESASTNQTSMYLCASSFGPGTGWAFFGQGTRLTVV.

In its sample, this clone was seen many times. This chain connects TRBV11-3 to TRBJ2-3; D remains ambiguous. Germline CDR1 reads SGHNT; CDR2 reads YENEEA. Trimming took 5 bases from V and 2 from J, leaving 8 bases between them. The CDR3 loop spans 13 amino acids. CDR3 residues: CASSPTFTDTQYF. The CDR3, as DNA: TGTGCCAGCAGCCCTACCTTCACAGATACGCAGTATTTT.

The CDR3 sequence is CATQVVGLAGGHAYEQYF. The DNA for the CDR3 is TGCGCCACTCAAGTGGTGGGACTAGCGGGGGGGCACGCCTACGAGCAGTACTTC. The rearrangement joins TRBV23-1 to TRBJ2-7; 16 nucleotides align to TRBD2. TRBV23-1 is an ORF, with its function uncertain. V lost 10 bases, J lost 2 bases, and 14 bases stayed unmatched. The CDR3 has 18 amino acids.

The J gene is TRBJ2-7, the V gene TRBV7-6, with 10 positions matching TRBD2. V trimming: 1 base; J trimming: 8 bases; junction bases outside the gene matches: 5. Per germline, CDR1 SGHVS and CDR2 FNYEAQ. There are 14 residues in the CDR3. CDR3 coding DNA: TGTGCCAGCAGCTTAGAAGCGGGGGGGCCGAAGCAGTACTTC. Protein product: CASSLEAGGPKQYF.

This chain joins TRBV10-1 and TRBJ1-1; D is ambiguous. V lost 0 bases to trimming and J lost 5 bases, with 7 bases between them. CDR3 size: 13 residues. Per the germline V gene, CDR1 is WNHNN and CDR2 is SYGVQD (reference sequence). The CDR3 DNA is TGCGCCAGCAGTGAGTCTTATGCGACTGAAGCTTTCTTT. It yields the protein CASSESYATEAFF.

The V and J genes are TRBV6-1 and TRBJ2-1; D not certain. From germline, CDR1 is MNHNS and CDR2 SASEGT. This CDR3 has 16 residues. V was cut by 4 bases and J by 7 bases, with 20 bases left in between. CDR3 loop: CASSATARGLTNEQFF. CDR3 bases: TGTGCCAGCAGTGCCACAGCTCGTGGGCTTACAAATGAGCAGTTCTTC.

This clone was counted a single time. The CDR3 DNA sequence: TGTGCCAGCAGCTGGGGGGACAGGGGAGGGACCCAGTACTTC. Its translation: CASSWGDRGGTQYF. This chain links TRBV5-5 with TRBJ2-5; 10 bases fit TRBD1. Trimming at V came to 3 bases and at J to 7 bases, leaving 6 bases not matched to a gene. The germline CDR1 and CDR2 sequences are SGHKS and YYEKEE (reference sequence). This CDR3 has 14 residues.

The V and J genes are TRBV28 and TRBJ2-3; D might be TRBD2 (5 bases). V was pared by 3 bases and J by 5 bases, with 21 bases between. CDR3 length equals 17 residues. Germline lookup yields CDR1 MDHEN and CDR2 SYDVKM. The CDR3 here is CASSLRVRGWGQDTQYF. CDR3 in DNA: TGTGCCAGCAGTTTGCGGGTCCGAGGTTGGGGTCAAGATACGCAGTATTTT.

This clone has only a few counts. The chain carries TRBV6-5 and TRBJ2-1, with 7 bases identical to TRBD1. This CDR3 comprises 14 residues. J gave up 0 bases and V 6 bases, and 2 bases lay outside the gene matches. Germline V gene data show CDR1 as MNHEY and CDR2 as SVGAGI. CDR3 region: CASSWDSSYNEQFF. The CDR3 DNA reads as TGTGCCAGCAGCTGGGACAGCTCCTACAATGAGCAGTTCTTC.